The clone carrying this TCR beta chain has a count of ten or more. Its antigen is still unknown. This sample was taken from a study of shared clonotypes between healthy human individuals. The study's findings and limits: There were few donors, and this limited the genetic and exposure-history diversity represented.

CD8 memory cells included CD45RO+ cells plus CCR7-negative CD45RA+ TemRA cells. An assay was performed, and its level was deep. Libraries were prepared by immunoSEQ multiplex PCR; TCRdb keeps only in-frame clonotypes and omits some of them. Among roughly 76,000 clones, 62% were seen once, and the ten largest hold 51%. The sequence derives from a man younger than 40 in good health. Sequenced material: memory CD8+ T cells sorted from blood. Subset defined: CD45RO+ cells pooled with CCR7-negative TemRA cells.

The CDR3 reads CASSWGGQSNSADTQYF. The CDR3 nucleotides read TGTGCCAGCAGCTGGGGGGGACAGTCCAACTCAGCAGATACGCAGTATTTT. The chain combines TRBV7-8 with TRBJ2-3, with D perhaps assigned TRBD1 or TRBD2 (7 bases each). V shed 4 bases and J shed 4 bases, with 21 bases lying between them. The CDR3 runs 17 residues. CDR1 is SGHVS and CDR2 is FQNEAQ in the germline V gene.